The 28 T cell receptor beta chains reported below all come from one sample, sequenced in a study of CD8+ T cells in alopecia areata. Documented treatment: oral pan-JAK inhibitor, 5-10 mg twice daily. Following extraction, RNA underwent reverse transcription to cDNA, which served as the sequencing template. Libraries were prepared by immunoSEQ multiplex PCR; TCRdb keeps only in-frame clonotypes and omits some of them. The table lists about 200,000 clones, approximately 67% of them singletons. Material: CD4+ T cells sorted from blood, obtained between weeks 47 and 50, from a patient treated with tofacitinib. The source is a human donor with alopecia areata.

The chain joins TRBV5-1 to TRBJ2-3; TRBD2 matches 12 bases. The V gene's germline CDR1 is SGHRS and CDR2 YFSETQ. V gave up 4 bases and J gave up 0 bases; unmatched junction bases: 3. This CDR3 has 16 amino acids. As DNA, the CDR3 is TGCGCCAGCAGCCTTGGGACTAGCGGGAGCACAGATACGCAGTATTTT. It codes for CASSLGTSGSTDTQYF.

In its sample, this clone was seen a few times. This chain connects TRBV15 to TRBJ1-5, with 7 bases identical to TRBD1. The V segment lost 0 bases and the J segment 1 base; nucleotides outside the gene matches: 6. Looked up from germline, CDR1 is LNHNV and CDR2 is YYDKDF (reference sequence). CDR3 length: 17 amino acids. CDR3 sequence: CATSRERAGGSNQPQHF. CDR3 in DNA: TGTGCCACCAGCAGAGAGAGGGCAGGGGGGAGCAATCAGCCCCAGCATTTT.

CDR3 residues: CAWRRREEYGYTF. In nucleotides, the CDR3 is TGTGCCTGGAGAAGGAGAGAGGAATATGGCTACACCTTC. The chain has TRBV30 and TRBJ1-2; D remains unclear. This CDR3 contains 13 residues. Germline-derived CDR1 and CDR2 are GTSNPN and SVGIG (reference sequence). The germline V and J ends were trimmed by 3 bases and 5 bases, with 13 bases remaining between them.

This clone is a singleton in its sample. The CDR3 sequence is CSVTAGANVLTF. In DNA form, the CDR3 reads TGCAGCGTTACGGCTGGGGCCAACGTCCTGACTTTC. The chain employs TRBV29-1 and TRBJ2-6; D remains unclear. Germline CDR1 is SQVTM and CDR2 is ANQGSEA. The CDR3 loop spans 12 amino acids. Between the trimmed V and J ends, which lost 5 bases and 2 bases, there was a span of 4 bases.

V usage is TRBV30 and J usage is TRBJ2-2; D not resolved. Germline CDR1 is GTSNPN and CDR2 is SVGIG (reference sequence). The CDR3 has 13 amino acids. Between the trimmed V and J ends, which lost 1 base and 6 bases, there was a span of 9 bases. As DNA, the CDR3 is TGTGCCTGGAGTGAGGTGGTCTCCGGGGAGCTGTTTTTT. The encoded protein is CAWSEVVSGELFF.

The chain is built from TRBV18 and TRBJ1-1; D remains ambiguous. The V and J ends lost 3 bases and 0 bases respectively, with 11 bases between them. Looked up from germline, CDR1 is KGHSH and CDR2 is LQKENI. The CDR3 runs to 15 residues. The CDR3 reads CASSPLPTVNTEAFF. The CDR3 DNA reads as TGTGCCAGCTCACCGCTTCCCACCGTGAACACTGAAGCTTTCTTT.

The V call is TRBV4-3, the J call TRBJ1-3; 7 bases are shared with TRBD1. Germline V gene data show CDR1 as LGHNA and CDR2 as YSLEER. The length of the CDR3 is 14 residues. J lost 3 bases, V lost 3 bases, and 2 bases had no gene match. The CDR3 sequence: CASSQTGFGNTIYF. DNA for the CDR3: TGCGCCAGCAGCCAGACAGGGTTTGGAAACACCATATATTTT.

This chain uses TRBV27 with TRBJ1-2; 7 bases are shared with TRBD1. Germline V gene data show CDR1 as MNHEY and CDR2 as SMNVEV (reference sequence). CDR3 length: 14 residues. With V trimmed by 7 bases and J by 5 bases, 10 bases remained unmatched. In DNA, the CDR3 is TGTGCCAGCAAGAAGGGGGCGTCGGTTTATGGCTACACCTTC. Amino acids: CASKKGASVYGYTF.

The chain is built from TRBV29-1 and TRBJ2-4; D is perhaps TRBD1 or TRBD2 (5 bases each). V was shortened by 5 bases and J by 5 bases, with 13 bases between the two germline ends. Germline lookup yields CDR1 SQVTM and CDR2 ANQGSEA. The CDR3 is 13 amino acids. This CDR3 is CSVRDQDQNIQYF. For the CDR3, the DNA is TGCAGCGTTCGGGACCAGGACCAAAACATTCAGTACTTC.

The V gene is TRBV2, the J gene TRBJ2-7; possible D gene TRBD1, 5 bases. Germline V gene lookup returns CDR1 SNHLY and CDR2 FYNNEI. Trimming cost V 6 bases and J 1 base, with 13 bases left between them. The CDR3 totals 14 residues. In nucleotides, the CDR3 is TGTGCCAGCAGCAGCAGGGTAGAGTCCTACGAGCAGTACTTC. The encoded protein is CASSSRVESYEQYF.

The rearrangement links TRBV2 to TRBJ1-1, with D perhaps TRBD1 (5 bases). V lost 6 bases and J 0 bases, leaving 14 bases between the germline ends. The length of the CDR3 is 15 residues. Germline lookup yields CDR1 SNHLY and CDR2 FYNNEI. DNA for the CDR3: TGTGCCAGCAGAGTCGACGGGGCGATGAACACTGAAGCTTTCTTT. The encoded protein is CASRVDGAMNTEAFF.

The chain combines TRBV29-1 with TRBJ2-7, with D possibly TRBD1 on 5 matching bases. The germline V gene encodes CDR1 SQVTM and CDR2 ANQGSEA. V was clipped by 5 bases and J by 0 bases, with 14 bases between them. The CDR3 runs 14 residues. The chain's CDR3 is CSVRGRTSSYEQYF. In nucleotides, the CDR3 is TGCAGCGTTAGGGGCAGAACAAGCTCCTACGAGCAGTACTTC.

The chain is built from TRBV25-1 and TRBJ2-2; possible D gene TRBD1, 5 bases. The germline V and J ends were trimmed by 3 bases and 5 bases, with 10 bases remaining between them. The CDR3 has 14 amino acids. Germline V gives CDR1 MGHDK, CDR2 SYGVNS. CDR3 protein: CASSDPRATGELFF. CDR3 nucleotide sequence: TGTGCCAGCAGTGATCCCAGGGCGACCGGGGAGCTGTTTTTT.

The table lists this clone with a count of one. The gene calls are TRBV25-1 and TRBJ2-7; TRBD2 matches 8 bases. The CDR3 loop spans 16 amino acids. Germline assignment: CDR1 MGHDK and CDR2 SYGVNS. With 6 bases clipped from V and 1 base from J, the junction kept 11 bases outside the gene matches. CDR3 sequence: CASSGGGAALSYEQYF. The DNA for the CDR3 is TGTGCCAGCAGCGGGGGGGGTGCCGCGCTATCCTACGAGCAGTACTTC.

Points on this clone: The sample holds other DNA sequences that translate to the same CDR3. V gene TRBV29-1 combines with J gene TRBJ2-5; 7 bases map to TRBD2. The CDR3 is made up of 12 amino acids. Germline V lookup: CDR1 SQVTM, CDR2 ANQGSEA. V lost 6 bases to trimming and J lost 1 base; unmatched junction nucleotides: 2. The DNA for the CDR3 is TGCAGCGTAGGGAGGGCCCAAGAGACCCAGTACTTC. Translation gives CSVGRAQETQYF.

The genes are TRBV7-2 and TRBJ2-3, with 13 positions matching TRBD2. Germline-derived CDR1 and CDR2 are SGHTA and FQGNSA. After removal of 1 base from V and 4 bases from J, the junction contained 11 bases not matched to a gene. The CDR3 covers 19 residues. CDR3 sequence reads: CASSLGELAGGPRADTQYF. For the CDR3, the DNA is TGTGCCAGCAGCTTAGGAGAACTAGCGGGGGGGCCTAGGGCAGATACGCAGTATTTT.

The V call is TRBV2, the J call TRBJ1-1, with a weak D call TRBD1 (6 bases). The CDR3 spans 15 residues. V dropped 3 bases and J dropped 7 bases, with 18 bases sitting between them. The germline V gene encodes CDR1 SNHLY and CDR2 FYNNEI. The CDR3 protein is CASSDPQGGNLEAFF. For the CDR3, the DNA is TGTGCCAGCAGTGACCCCCAAGGGGGTAATCTTGAAGCTTTCTTT.

There are many counts of this clone. This chain joins TRBV6-1 and TRBJ1-2; 9 bases are a match to TRBD1. After removal of 5 bases from V and 6 bases from J, the junction contained 4 bases not matched to a gene. Germline-derived CDR1 and CDR2 are MNHNS and SASEGT. The CDR3 is made up of 13 amino acids. CDR3 protein: CASSFRTGDGYTF. The DNA for the CDR3 is TGTGCCAGCAGTTTCCGGACAGGGGATGGCTACACCTTC.

The chain is built from TRBV5-6 and TRBJ2-5; TRBD1 matches at 7 bases. Germline V lookup: CDR1 SGHDT, CDR2 YYEEEE. This CDR3 has 13 amino acids. Unmatched junction bases numbered 4, after V lost 4 bases and J lost 4 bases. This CDR3 reads CASSGNRGETQYF. CDR3 coding DNA: TGTGCCAGCAGCGGGAACAGGGGAGAGACCCAGTACTTC.

The CDR3 coding sequence is TGTGCCAGCTCACCACCGTTGGCCGGGTTCAATTCACCCCTCCACTTT. Its translation: CASSPPLAGFNSPLHF. V gene TRBV18 combines with J gene TRBJ1-6; the D is unclear. The germline V gene encodes CDR1 KGHSH and CDR2 LQKENI. The CDR3 sequence is 16 residues long. Deletions cut 0 bases from V and 7 bases from J, with 13 bases between. Drawing the rest from reference TRBV18 and TRBJ1-6, the complete variable domain is NAGVMQNPRHLVRRRGQEARLRCSPMKGHSHVYWYRQLPEEGLKFMVYLQKENIIDESGMPKERFSAEFPKEGPSILRIQQVVRGDSAAYFCASSPPLAGFNSPLHFGNGTRLTVT.

The rearrangement joins TRBV27 to TRBJ2-7; D not resolved. The CDR3 has 11 residues. Germline V gene data show CDR1 as MNHEY and CDR2 as SMNVEV (reference sequence). Trimming took 6 bases from V and 3 from J, leaving 6 bases between them. The CDR3 loop is CASSWGYEQYF. The CDR3 coding sequence is TGTGCCAGCAGCTGGGGCTACGAGCAGTACTTC.

DNA for the CDR3: TGCAGCGTCGTTGACAGAGTTAATTCACCCCTCCACTTT. Its protein product is CSVVDRVNSPLHF. V is TRBV29-1 and J is TRBJ1-6, with D possibly TRBD1 on 5 matching bases. There are 13 residues in the CDR3. V lost 6 bases, J lost 6 bases, and 12 bases lay in between. Germline V gives CDR1 SQVTM, CDR2 ANQGSEA.

The rearrangement joins TRBV30 to TRBJ1-4; no clear D. V dropped 3 bases and J dropped 0 bases, with 14 bases sitting between them. CDR3 length: 16 residues. The germline gives CDR1 GTSNPN, CDR2 SVGIG (reference sequence). The CDR3 loop is CAWSLRPASTNEKLFF. The CDR3 region has the DNA TGTGCCTGGAGCCTTCGTCCCGCATCAACTAATGAAAAACTGTTTTTT.

The chain has TRBV29-1 and TRBJ2-3, with TRBD2 as a possible D gene (6 bases). From germline, CDR1 is SQVTM and CDR2 ANQGSEA. This CDR3 spans 17 amino acids. The V and J ends lost 2 bases and 0 bases respectively, with 18 bases between them. Here the CDR3 DNA reads TGCAGCGTTGAATCTGGCACTAGCTGGGGAAGCACAGATACGCAGTATTTT. Protein: CSVESGTSWGSTDTQYF.

The gene calls are TRBV6-6 and TRBJ2-3; no clear D gene. This CDR3 has 15 residues. The germline gives CDR1 MNHNY, CDR2 SVGAGI (reference sequence). The germline V and J ends were trimmed by 0 bases and 0 bases, with 7 bases remaining between them. CDR3 residues: CASSYSIASTDTQYF. The CDR3 DNA is TGTGCCAGCAGTTACTCGATAGCAAGCACAGATACGCAGTATTTT.

V gene TRBV30 combines with J gene TRBJ2-4; no definite D call. CDR1 is GTSNPN and CDR2 is SVGIG in the germline V gene (reference sequence). The V gene lost 6 bases and the J gene lost 1 base, with 7 bases spanning the gap. CDR3 length equals 12 residues. The CDR3 DNA reads as TGTGCCTGTTCGACCGCCAAAAACATTCAGTACTTC. Protein product: CACSTAKNIQYF.

The rearrangement uses TRBV30 and TRBJ1-1; D gene ambiguous. V shed 4 bases and J shed 4 bases, with 13 bases lying between them. CDR1 and CDR2 (germline): GTSNPN, SVGIG (reference sequence). CDR3 length equals 13 residues. CDR3 nucleotides: TGTGCCTGGAATCGAGGTGTTGGCACTGAAGCTTTCTTT. This sequence encodes CAWNRGVGTEAFF.

CDR3 DNA: TGCGCCAGCAGCCCCTCCCGGGGGAGCTCCTACAATGAGCAGTTCTTC. Residues: CASSPSRGSSYNEQFF. The rearrangement joins TRBV5-1 to TRBJ2-1; the D gene is possibly TRBD2 (6 bases). Trimming took off 4 bases at V and 0 bases at J, with 14 bases between the two ends. Germline-derived CDR1 and CDR2 are SGHRS and YFSETQ. This CDR3 is 16 amino acids long.